This TCR beta chain derives from a study of regulatory T cells in long-lasting Graves disease. Combining iRepertoire HTBI primers with Arm-PCR of CDR3 regions, the authors built TCR beta libraries. Via MiXCR, TCRdb re-called the multiplex PCR reads, giving one row per CDR3 protein. This table has about 470,000 distinct CDR3 sequences, about 22% appearing once. Germline V gives CDR1 SEHNR, CDR2 FQNEAQ (reference sequence). CDR3 length equals 17 residues. Germline trimming cut 6 bases from V and 3 bases from J; bases unmatched to any gene: 12. As to time point: persistent/refractory GD, antithyroid drugs over 5 years with positive TRAb. RNA from PBMCs was the source of the TCR library. The patients were drawn from one endocrinology department in Xi'an, China. EDTA tubes received roughly 9 milliliters of collected peripheral blood.

The sequences come from peripheral blood mononuclear cells (PBMCs), collected when the disease was refractory, from a patient treated with antithyroid drugs. The sequence was obtained from a female donor with Graves disease. The rearrangement links TRBV7-9 to TRBJ2-5; TRBD2 matches at 11 bases. Here the CDR3 reads CASSPTLTSGTEETQYF. The CDR3 DNA follows: TGTGCCAGCAGTCCCACTTTGACTAGCGGGACGGAAGAGACCCAGTACTTC.